The present T cell receptor (beta chain) was sequenced within a study of long-term antiretroviral therapy in people with HIV. Study-wide results and limits: Clones that expanded before ART (that is, prior to treatment) dominated the repertoire at all time points. ART preceded a rise in diversity that nonetheless stayed lower than in transplant donor controls.

V lost 3 bases and J lost 5; bases outside the gene matches: 12. Germline CDR1 KGHSH, CDR2 LQKENI. The CDR3 extends over 17 amino acids. In the case of this clone: Its target is not known.

Version v3.0 of the immunoSEQ assay was performed at survey level. Sequencing had a target that covered about 35,000-50,000 T-cell genomes per sample. Profiling relied on immunoSEQ multiplex PCR, and the TCRdb table lists in-frame clones only, not all of them. Of several thousand clones listed, under 85% are singletons. This receptor was taken from a man between 35 and 55 years old with HIV. The genes are TRBV18 and TRBJ2-3; 9 bases map to TRBD2. The sample in question was unsorted PBMCs, obtained 0.5 years before starting antiretroviral therapy. The CDR3 sequence: CASSPRSSGGSGDTQYF. CDR3 in DNA: TGTGCCAGCTCACCGCGGAGTAGCGGGGGCTCTGGAGATACGCAGTATTTT.